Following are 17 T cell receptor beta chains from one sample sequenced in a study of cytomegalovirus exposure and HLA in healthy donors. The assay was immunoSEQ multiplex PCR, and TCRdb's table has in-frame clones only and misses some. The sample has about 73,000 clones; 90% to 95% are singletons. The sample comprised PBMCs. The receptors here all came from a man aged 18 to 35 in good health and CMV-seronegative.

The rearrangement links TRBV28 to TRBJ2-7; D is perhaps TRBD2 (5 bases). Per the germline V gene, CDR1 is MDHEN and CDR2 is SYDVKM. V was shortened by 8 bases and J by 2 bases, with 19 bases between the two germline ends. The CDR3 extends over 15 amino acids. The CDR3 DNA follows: TGTGCCAGCTCCCCCGGCCCGGCGGGCCCCTACGAGCAGTACTTC. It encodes CASSPGPAGPYEQYF.

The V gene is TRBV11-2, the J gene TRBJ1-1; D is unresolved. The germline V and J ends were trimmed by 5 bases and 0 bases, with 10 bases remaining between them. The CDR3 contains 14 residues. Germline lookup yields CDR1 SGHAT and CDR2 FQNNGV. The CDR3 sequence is CASSRTDLNTEAFF. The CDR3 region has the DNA TGTGCCAGCAGCAGAACAGACCTGAACACTGAAGCTTTCTTT.

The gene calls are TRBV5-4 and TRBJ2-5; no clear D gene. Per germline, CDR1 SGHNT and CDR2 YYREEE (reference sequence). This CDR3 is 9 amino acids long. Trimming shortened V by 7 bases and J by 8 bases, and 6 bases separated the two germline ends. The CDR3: CASRQTQYF. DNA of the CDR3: TGTGCCAGCCGACAAACCCAGTACTTC.

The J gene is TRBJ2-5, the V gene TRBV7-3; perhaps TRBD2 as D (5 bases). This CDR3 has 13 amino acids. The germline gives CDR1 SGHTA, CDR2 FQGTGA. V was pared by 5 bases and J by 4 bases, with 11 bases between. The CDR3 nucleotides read TGTGCCAGCAGCGCCGGACTGTCAGAGACCCAGTACTTC. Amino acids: CASSAGLSETQYF.

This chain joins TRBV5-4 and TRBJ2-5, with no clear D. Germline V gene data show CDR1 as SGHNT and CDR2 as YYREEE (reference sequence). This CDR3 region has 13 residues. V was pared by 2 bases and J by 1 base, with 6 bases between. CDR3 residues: CASSLAFQETQYF. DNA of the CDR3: TGTGCCAGCAGCTTAGCCTTCCAAGAGACCCAGTACTTC.

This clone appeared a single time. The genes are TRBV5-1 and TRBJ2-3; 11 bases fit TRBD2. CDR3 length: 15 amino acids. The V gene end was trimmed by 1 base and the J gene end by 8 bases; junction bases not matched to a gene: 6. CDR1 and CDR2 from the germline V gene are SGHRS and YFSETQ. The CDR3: CASSLWLAGGSTQYF. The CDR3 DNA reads TGCGCCAGCAGCTTGTGGCTAGCGGGGGGCTCTACGCAGTATTTT.

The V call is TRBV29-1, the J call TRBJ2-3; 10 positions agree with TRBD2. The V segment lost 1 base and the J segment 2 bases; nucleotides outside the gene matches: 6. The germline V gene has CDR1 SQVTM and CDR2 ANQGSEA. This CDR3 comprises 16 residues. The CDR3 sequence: CSVEGSSGGDTDTQYF. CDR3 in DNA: TGCAGCGTTGAAGGGTCCAGCGGGGGGGACACAGATACGCAGTATTTT.

The CDR3 here is CASSPPNPTGNEQFF. The DNA for the CDR3 is TGTGCCAGCTCACCACCGAATCCCACTGGCAATGAGCAGTTCTTC. V gene TRBV18 combines with J gene TRBJ2-1; D not resolved. The V end was cut by 0 bases, the J end by 6 bases, with 12 bases between. CDR1 KGHSH and CDR2 LQKENI come from the germline V gene. The CDR3 is 15 amino acids.

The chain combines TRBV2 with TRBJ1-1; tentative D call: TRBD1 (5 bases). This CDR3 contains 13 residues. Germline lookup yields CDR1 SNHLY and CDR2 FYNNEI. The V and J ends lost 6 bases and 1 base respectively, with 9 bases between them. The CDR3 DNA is TGTGCCAGCAGAGTTCAGGGGAACACTGAAGCTTTCTTT. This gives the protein CASRVQGNTEAFF.

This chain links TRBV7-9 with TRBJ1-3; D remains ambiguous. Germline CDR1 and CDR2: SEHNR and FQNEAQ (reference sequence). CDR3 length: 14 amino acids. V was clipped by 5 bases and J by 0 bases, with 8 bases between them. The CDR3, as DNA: TGTGCCAGCAGCCCCCGGGGCTCTGGAAACACCATATATTTT. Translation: CASSPRGSGNTIYF.

CDR3 residues: CASSLSGILTDTQYF. CDR3 coding DNA: TGTGCCAGCAGCTTAAGCGGGATACTCACAGATACGCAGTATTTT. This chain links TRBV7-3 with TRBJ2-3, with D perhaps matching TRBD2 (6 bases). Per the germline V gene, CDR1 is SGHTA and CDR2 is FQGTGA. Deletions cut 1 base from V and 2 bases from J, with 10 bases between. The CDR3 is 15 amino acids.

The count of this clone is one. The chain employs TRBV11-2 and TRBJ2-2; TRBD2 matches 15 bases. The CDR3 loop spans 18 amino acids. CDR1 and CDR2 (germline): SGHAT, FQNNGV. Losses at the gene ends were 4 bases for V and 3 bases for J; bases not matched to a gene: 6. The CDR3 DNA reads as TGTGCCAGCAGCTCCGGGACTAGCGGGGGGTATCACACCGGGGAGCTGTTTTTT. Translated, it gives CASSSGTSGGYHTGELFF.

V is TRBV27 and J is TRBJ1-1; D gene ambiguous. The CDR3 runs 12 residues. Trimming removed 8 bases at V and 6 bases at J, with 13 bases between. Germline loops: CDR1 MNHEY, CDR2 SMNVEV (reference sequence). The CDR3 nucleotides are TGTGCCAGCGCTGAGCCCGGGTCTGAAGCTTTCTTT. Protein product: CASAEPGSEAFF.

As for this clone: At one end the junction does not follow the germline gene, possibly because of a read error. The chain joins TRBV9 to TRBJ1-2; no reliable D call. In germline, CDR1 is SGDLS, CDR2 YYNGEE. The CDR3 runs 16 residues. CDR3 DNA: TGTGCCAGCAGGGATCGGTCTGGGGAGGATAACGATGGCTACACCTTC. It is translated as CASRDRSGEDNDGYTF.

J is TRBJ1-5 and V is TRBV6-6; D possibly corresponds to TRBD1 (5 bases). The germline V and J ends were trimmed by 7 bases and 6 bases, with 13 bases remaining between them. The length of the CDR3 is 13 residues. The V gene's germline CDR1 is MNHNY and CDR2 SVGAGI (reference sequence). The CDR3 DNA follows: TGTGCCAGCACCTCAGAAAGGGGTCAGCCCCAGCATTTT. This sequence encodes CASTSERGQPQHF.

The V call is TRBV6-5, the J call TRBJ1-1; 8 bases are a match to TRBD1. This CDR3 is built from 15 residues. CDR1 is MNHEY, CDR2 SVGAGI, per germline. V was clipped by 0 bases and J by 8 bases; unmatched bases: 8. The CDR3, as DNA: TGTGCCAGCAGTTACTCCGGGACAGGTAATGGGGAAGCTTTCTTT. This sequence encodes CASSYSGTGNGEAFF.

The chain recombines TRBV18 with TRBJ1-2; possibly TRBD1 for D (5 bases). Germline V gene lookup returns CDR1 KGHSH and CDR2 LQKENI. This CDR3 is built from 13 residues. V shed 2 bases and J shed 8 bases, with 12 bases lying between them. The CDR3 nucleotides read TGTGCCAGCTCACCATTCAGGGCAGAGGGCTACACCTTC. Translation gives CASSPFRAEGYTF. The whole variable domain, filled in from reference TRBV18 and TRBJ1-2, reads NAGVMQNPRHLVRRRGQEARLRCSPMKGHSHVYWYRQLPEEGLKFMVYLQKENIIDESGMPKERFSAEFPKEGPSILRIQQVVRGDSAAYFCASSPFRAEGYTFGSGTRLTVV.